What follows describes a single TCR beta chain. The age range of participants was 18 to 89 years, with residence in under 30 US areas. The data were obtained in a study of blood T cell repertoires in COVID-19. Turning to the study itself: The United States, Italy and Spain were the sources of the acute and convalescent COVID-19 samples.

The germline gives CDR1 SSHAT, CDR2 FNYEAQ (reference sequence). The ends lost 6 bases at V and 6 bases at J; junction bases unmatched: 3. The CDR3 is 13 amino acids. Sequenced by immunoSEQ multiplex PCR; TCRdb stores in-frame clones only, minus some. Among roughly 200,000 clones listed, about 91% were seen once. Material for sequencing was PBMCs or T cells enriched from blood (not recorded which). The rearrangement uses TRBV7-7 and TRBJ2-1, with 9 bases lining up with TRBD1. The receptor's source is a woman in her 40s with acute COVID-19. CDR3 in amino acids: CASSLGQGNEQFF. CDR3 bases: TGTGCCAGCAGTTTGGGACAGGGCAATGAGCAGTTCTTC. Full variable domain (outside the CDR3, taken from reference TRBV7-7 and TRBJ2-1): GAGVSQSPRYKVTKRGQDVTLRCDPISSHATLYWYQQALGQGPEFLTYFNYEAQPDKSGLPSDRFSAERPEGSISTLTIQRTEQRDSAMYRCASSLGQGNEQFFGPGTRLTVL.